This TCR beta chain derives from a study of blood T cell repertoires in COVID-19. As for the study in general: COVID-19 samples, acute and convalescent, were from the United States, Italy and Spain. PBMCs, B-cell-depleted T cells, or T cells were the source of the cDNA or gDNA that made up the material.

As handled by the study authors: Estimates of nucleated cell counts were drawn from the amplification of reference gene primers. Profiled with immunoSEQ multiplex PCR; TCRdb holds only in-frame clones, not every one. The V and J calls and clone size were taken over from that table, and D and trimming were inferred from the DNA. The repertoire holds around 300,000 clones, with 65% to 90% as singletons. Trimming took off 5 bases at V and 4 bases at J, with 11 bases between the two ends. The CDR3 runs 13 residues. From germline, CDR1 is SGHAT and CDR2 FQNNGV. This sequence was found in a human donor in a cohort sampled during active COVID-19. Specimen: peripheral blood. This chain links TRBV11-2 with TRBJ1-2; tentative D call: TRBD1 (6 bases). DNA of the CDR3: TGTGCCAGCAGCCTGGACAGCGTCTATGGCTACACCTTC. It encodes CASSLDSVYGYTF.